This TCR beta chain came from a study of blood T cell repertoires in COVID-19. Across the study: Acute-phase and convalescent COVID-19 samples originated in the United States, Italy and Spain. Sources were T cells, B-cell-depleted T cells, or PBMCs; the material itself was cDNA or gDNA.

In the original workflow: Amplification with reference gene primers provided the estimates of nucleated cell counts. The protocol was immunoSEQ multiplex PCR, while the TCRdb copy is restricted to in-frame clones and leaves out a portion. That table furnishes V, J and clone size, whereas the DNA furnished D and trimming. The table has 200,000 to 300,000 clones, about 91% seen once. The ends were cut back, 3 bases at V and 0 bases at J, with 12 bases in the middle. This CDR3 comprises 15 residues. Germline CDR1 is DFQATT and CDR2 is SNEGSKA (reference sequence). Participants were aged about 18 to 90 years, lived in under 25 US areas, and enrolled virtually.

The chain employs TRBV20-1 and TRBJ1-5; a weak D match, TRBD1 (6 bases). The sequenced sample was PBMCs or T cells enriched from blood (not recorded which). The receptor was isolated from a woman younger than 45 with acute COVID-19. The CDR3 DNA follows: TGCAGTGCTAGTGGGGGCAGGGATAGCAATCAGCCCCAGCATTTT. Its translation: CSASGGRDSNQPQHF.